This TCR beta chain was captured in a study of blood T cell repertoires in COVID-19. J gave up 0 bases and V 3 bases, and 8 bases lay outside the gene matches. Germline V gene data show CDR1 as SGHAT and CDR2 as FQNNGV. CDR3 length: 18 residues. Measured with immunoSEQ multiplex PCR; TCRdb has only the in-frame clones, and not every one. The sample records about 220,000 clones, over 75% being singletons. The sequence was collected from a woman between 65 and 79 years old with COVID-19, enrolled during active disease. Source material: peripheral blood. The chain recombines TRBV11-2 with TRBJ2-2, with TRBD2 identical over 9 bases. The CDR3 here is CASSFLAGVGSNTGELFF. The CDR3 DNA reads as TGTGCCAGCAGCTTTTTAGCGGGAGTCGGTTCGAACACCGGGGAGCTGTTTTTT. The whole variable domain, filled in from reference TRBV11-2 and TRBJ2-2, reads EAGVAQSPRYKIIEKRQSVAFWCNPISGHATLYWYQQILGQGPKLLIQFQNNGVVDDSQLPKDRFSAERLKGVDSTLKIQPAKLEDSAVYLCASSFLAGVGSNTGELFFGEGSRLTVL.